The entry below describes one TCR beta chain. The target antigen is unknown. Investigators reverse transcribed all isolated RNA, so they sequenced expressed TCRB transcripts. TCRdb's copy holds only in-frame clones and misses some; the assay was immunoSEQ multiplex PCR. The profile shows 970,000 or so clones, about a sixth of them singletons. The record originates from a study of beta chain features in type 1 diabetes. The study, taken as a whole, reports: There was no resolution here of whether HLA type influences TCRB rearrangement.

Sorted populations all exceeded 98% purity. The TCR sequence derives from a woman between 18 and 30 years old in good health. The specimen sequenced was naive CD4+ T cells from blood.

The CDR3 loop is CAIRGHTNTEAFF. DNA of the CDR3: TGTGCCATCAGGGGACACACGAACACTGAAGCTTTCTTT. The V call is TRBV10-3, the J call TRBJ1-1, with D maybe TRBD1 (6 bases). CDR1 and CDR2 from the germline V gene are ENHRY and SYGVKD. Trimming removed 6 bases from V and 1 base from J, with 9 bases in between. CDR3 length: 13 amino acids.